Listed here is a single TCR beta chain. Its specificity is not known. This entry is derived from a study of cytomegalovirus exposure and HLA in healthy donors. General observations from the study: Cytomegalovirus status, reportedly, was diagnosed with high specificity and sensitivity by the classifier.

Profiling relied on immunoSEQ multiplex PCR, and the TCRdb table lists in-frame clones only, not all of them. There are approximately 260,000 clones in the sample; 86% occur only once, and around 1.2% lies in the top ten. Sequenced material: PBMCs. The sequence was obtained from a woman younger than 45 in good health and CMV-seropositive.

In DNA, the CDR3 is TGTGCCAGCAGCGCGGGCGGGAGCACAGATACGCAGTATTTT. It encodes CASSAGGSTDTQYF. The chain has TRBV9 and TRBJ2-3; tentatively, D is TRBD2 (5 bases). The CDR3 has 14 amino acids. Trimming removed 3 bases at V and 0 bases at J, with 8 bases between. Germline values: CDR1 SGDLS, CDR2 YYNGEE.